Listed below are T cell receptor beta chains from one sample, sequenced in a study of vaccination and CD4 T cells after COVID-19. TCRdb used MiXCR to reprocess the PCR reads, holding one entry per CDR3 protein. This sample has nearly 15,000 distinct CDR3 sequences, with roughly 50% found just once. The antigens these receptors bind are not known. Sequenced material: CD4+ T cells from blood, cultured in vitro, taken before SARS-CoV-2 vaccination. These receptors all come from a human donor who had recovered from COVID-19. The CDR3 runs from the conserved cysteine through the conserved F or W. A D gene is named only where the DNA matches it firmly. Rows give clone size only sometimes, using once, few, many, or a class for an expanded clone.

d_call | j_call | v_call | clone_size | cdr3_nt | cdr3_aa
NA | TRBJ1-3 | TRBV20-1 | NA | TGCAGTGCTAAACCCCCTCGTGACGGCGGAAACACCATATATTTT | CSAKPPRDGGNTIYF
NA | TRBJ1-6 | TRBV2 | NA | TGTGCCAGCAGTCCAGGGAGCTCCTATAATTCACCCCTCCACTTT | CASSPGSSYNSPLHF
NA | TRBJ2-2 | TRBV7-3 | few | TGTGCCAGCAGCTCGGACAGACCGCCGGGGGAGCTGTTTTTT | CASSSDRPPGELFF
NA | TRBJ1-5 | TRBV7-2 | NA | TGTGCCAGCAGCTTAAGGGGACTAGGCAATCAGCCCCAGCATTTT | CASSLRGLGNQPQHF
TRBD1 | TRBJ2-1 | TRBV27 | NA | TGTGCCAGCAGTTTATGGTCAGGACAGGGTCTGAATGAGCAGTTCTTC | CASSLWSGQGLNEQFF
NA | TRBJ1-5 | TRBV19 | few | TGTGCCAGTAGTATTAGGTCCCCGGATCAGCCCCAGCATTTT | CASSIRSPDQPQHF
TRBD1 | TRBJ2-3 | TRBV7-9 | NA | TGTGCCAGTACGGACAGGGTTGGGACAGATACGCAGTATTTT | CASTDRVGTDTQYF
NA | TRBJ2-1 | TRBV5-5 | NA | TGTGCCAGCAGCTTAGCTGGACTTACCTACAATGAGCAGTTCTTC | CASSLAGLTYNEQFF
NA | TRBJ2-2 | TRBV6-5 | NA | TGTGCCAGCAGTTACGGTGGGGGGCAGAACACCGGGGAGCTGTTTTTT | CASSYGGGQNTGELFF
NA | TRBJ1-2 | TRBV5-4 | once | TGTGCCAGCAGCCTAGGGGGGGGCTCTGGCTATGGCTACACCTTC | CASSLGGGSGYGYTF
NA | TRBJ1-2 | TRBV27 | NA | TGTGCCAGCAGTTTATTTGGGGTTCCCTATGGCTACACCTTC | CASSLFGVPYGYTF
TRBD2 | TRBJ2-5 | TRBV7-9 | NA | TGTGCCAGCAGCTTCGAAAAGCGGGAGCGGGAGACCCAGTACTTC | CASSFEKRERETQYF
NA | TRBJ2-5 | TRBV5-6 | NA | TGTGCCAGCAGCTTGTGGGGGGTAGAGACCCAGTACTTC | CASSLWGVETQYF
TRBD2 | TRBJ2-7 | TRBV20-1 | few | TGCAGTGCCAAGTCGGGGACTAGCGGGTCCTACGAGCAGTACTTC | CSAKSGTSGSYEQYF
NA | TRBJ2-3 | TRBV7-2 | NA | TGTGCCAGCAGCTCGCGGACTACGACAGGGTTTGGGACAGATACGCAGTATTTT | CASSSRTTTGFGTDTQYF
TRBD1 | TRBJ2-5 | TRBV6-2/TRBV6-3 | NA | TGTGCTCAAAGGGGGACAGGGCCCGGTGGCGGGTACTTC | CAQRGTGPGGGYF
NA | TRBJ1-2 | TRBV2 | few | TGTGCCAGCGTCGCGGGTGGTGGCTACACCTTC | CASVAGGGYTF
NA | TRBJ1-2 | TRBV7-2 | NA | TGTGCCAGCAGCCCATCGCGTCAGACTTCCAACTATGGCTACACCTTC | CASSPSRQTSNYGYTF
TRBD2 | TRBJ2-5 | TRBV20-1 | NA | TGCAGTGCTAGGGCTAGCGGTAAAGAGACCCAGTACTTC | CSARASGKETQYF
NA | TRBJ1-5 | TRBV11-2 | NA | TGTGCCAGCAGCCCCAATCCTTGGGAACCCCAGCATTTT | CASSPNPWEPQHF
TRBD1 | TRBJ1-5 | TRBV19 | NA | TGTGCCAGTAGTATGGGACAGGGAGGGAATCAGCCCCAGCATTTT | CASSMGQGGNQPQHF
NA | TRBJ1-6 | TRBV20-1 | few | TGCAGTGCTAGAGATCCAGGAGATTCACCCCTCCACTTT | CSARDPGDSPLHF